This T cell receptor (beta chain) was recorded in a study of Ad26.COV2.S vaccination and SARS-CoV-2 variants. From germline, CDR1 is LGHNA and CDR2 YNFKEQ. The V segment lost 0 bases and the J segment 4 bases; nucleotides outside the gene matches: 10. The CDR3 covers 19 residues. Regarding treatment: roughly 20 received Ad26.COV2.S at low or high dose, single or two shots; 5 received placebo; per-sample allocation not given. Sample collection was performed on day 63 after the first vaccine or placebo injection. TCRdb keeps only in-frame clones here, not all; method: immunoSEQ multiplex PCR. The repertoire holds over 400,000 clones, with 80% to 95% as singletons.

The clonotype was recovered from a person between 18 and 65 years old who received the Ad26.COV2.S COVID-19 vaccine or a placebo. The source was peripheral blood, collected in a trial of Ad26.COV2.S vaccine versus placebo. V gene TRBV4-2 combines with J gene TRBJ2-3, with 13 nucleotides matching TRBD2. The DNA of the CDR3 is TGTGCCAGCAGCCAAGACCTCGCCGGACTAGCGGGAGATCCAGATACGCAGTATTTT. This translates into CASSQDLAGLAGDPDTQYF.